A single sample is the source of the 27 T cell receptor beta chains below, sequenced in a study of Graves' ophthalmopathy and Graves' hyperthyroidism. Beta-chain TCR CDR3 regions were amplified from RNA transcripts. An opening RT-PCR round employed HTBI primers and preceded a second-round multiplex PCR. MiXCR, applied by TCRdb to the multiplex PCR reads, yields one record per CDR3 protein. Of 210,000 or so distinct CDR3 sequences in the sample, 25% to 30% were seen once. Material for sequencing was peripheral blood. The receptors shown here come from a man aged 45-65 years with Graves' ophthalmopathy.

The chain is built from TRBV26 and TRBJ1-1; the DNA was not compared with TRBD1, the D call given in the table. TRBV26 is tagged as a pseudogene. This CDR3 is 20 amino acids long. The CDR3, as DNA: TGTGCCAGCAGTTTAATCCCGGACAGGGACCGCTCTAGGATGAACACTGAAGCTTTCTTT. It is translated as CASSLIPDRDRSRMNTEAFF.

This clonotype was recorded at least ten times. This chain uses TRBV11-2 with TRBJ2-5, with D tentatively TRBD1 (6 bases). The CDR3 consists of 14 residues. Germline CDR1 reads SGHAT; CDR2 reads FQNNGV. V dropped 3 bases and J dropped 5 bases, with 13 bases sitting between them. CDR3 nucleotides: TGTGCCAGCAGCTTGGGCAGGGGTTTTGAGACCCAGTACTTC. Translating gives CASSLGRGFETQYF.

V usage is TRBV6-2 or TRBV6-3 and J usage is TRBJ2-5, with TRBD1 identical over 10 bases. V shed 6 bases, J shed 3 bases, and the junction held 4 bases outside the gene matches. The germline V gene has CDR1 MNHEY and CDR2 SVGEGT. The CDR3 spans 14 residues. The CDR3 DNA is TGTGCCAGCAGATCGGGACAGGGGAAAGAGACCCAGTACTTC. Its protein is CASRSGQGKETQYF.

The chain recombines TRBV12-3 or TRBV12-4 with TRBJ1-5; 9 bases are a match to TRBD1. Losses at the gene ends were 3 bases for V and 4 bases for J; bases not matched to a gene: 4. The CDR3 is 15 residues long. The CDR3 reads CASSFSGTGNQPQHF. CDR3 nucleotide sequence: TGTGCCAGCAGTTTCTCCGGGACAGGGAATCAGCCCCAGCATTTT.

The chain recombines TRBV6-5 with TRBJ1-6; D not resolved. Trimming stripped 2 bases from V and 4 bases from J, with 6 bases between. The CDR3 spans 14 residues. Germline values: CDR1 MNHEY, CDR2 SVGAGI. CDR3 nucleotide sequence: TGTGCCAGCAGTTACGAACTTTATAATTCACCCCTCCACTTT. Its protein product is CASSYELYNSPLHF.

This clonotype was seen many times. The rearrangement joins TRBV6-2 or TRBV6-3 to TRBJ2-7, with 14 bases identical to TRBD2. Trimming at V came to 1 base and at J to 4 bases, leaving 12 bases not matched to a gene. Germline V gene sequence: CDR1 MNHEY, CDR2 SVGEGT. This CDR3 region has 19 residues. CDR3 amino acids: CASSYLNTGTSGSRYEQYF. CDR3 nucleotides: TGTGCCAGCAGTTACTTAAACACCGGGACTAGCGGGAGTAGGTACGAGCAGTACTTC.

The gene calls are TRBV7-2 and TRBJ2-3; TRBD2 matches 8 bases. This CDR3 is 17 amino acids long. Germline V CDR1 and CDR2: SGHTA, FQGNSA. Unmatched junction bases numbered 7, after V lost 1 base and J lost 1 base. The CDR3 nucleotides are TGTGCCAGCAGCTTAGAAGCACTAGCGGCCGGCACAGATACGCAGTATTTT. Protein sequence: CASSLEALAAGTDTQYF.

This clonotype occurred many times. The chain couples TRBV28 to TRBJ2-7, with D perhaps matching TRBD2 (5 bases). The J call may be faulty, since TRBJ2-5 better matches the DNA end. Looked up from germline, CDR1 is MDHEN and CDR2 is SYDVKM. This CDR3 comprises 14 residues. The CDR3 coding sequence is TGTGCCAGCAGTTTATGGGGGAGAGAAGGGACCCAGTACTTC. It encodes CASSLWGREGTQYF.

This clonotype was recorded at least ten times. This sequence joins TRBV29-1 and TRBJ1-2; 10 bases fit TRBD1. Germline CDR1 SQVTM, CDR2 ANQGSEA. V lost 7 bases to trimming and J lost 3 bases; unmatched junction nucleotides: 2. The CDR3 totals 12 residues. This CDR3 is CSAGQGYYGYTF. The CDR3 DNA is TGCAGCGCGGGACAGGGGTACTATGGCTACACCTTC.

In this sample, this clonotype turned up many times. The V gene is TRBV11-2, the J gene TRBJ2-7, with TRBD2 identical over 10 bases. The CDR3 extends over 15 amino acids. V lost 3 bases and J lost 4; bases outside the gene matches: 6. Germline lookup yields CDR1 SGHAT and CDR2 FQNNGV. In DNA, the CDR3 is TGTGCCAGCAGCTTGGCTAGCGGGAGTATTTACGAGCAGTACTTC. Translating gives CASSLASGSIYEQYF.

This clonotype appeared many times. The CDR3 nucleotides read TGTGCCAGTTCAGGGACTAGCGGGAGCCCACCTACCTCCTACGAGCAGTACTTC. This sequence encodes CASSGTSGSPPTSYEQYF. The chain uses TRBV25-1 and TRBJ2-7, with TRBD2 identical over 14 bases. This CDR3 comprises 18 residues. Germline CDR1 MGHDK, CDR2 SYGVNS. Trimming removed 9 bases from V and 0 bases from J; junction bases left unmatched: 13.

This clonotype showed up many times. The chain has TRBV18 and TRBJ1-1, with a possible D match to TRBD1 (6 bases). V was shortened by 1 base and J by 3 bases, with 15 bases between the two germline ends. The germline V gene encodes CDR1 KGHSH and CDR2 LQKENI. The CDR3 sequence is 16 residues long. CDR3 residues: CASSPQLGGRDTEAFF. CDR3 coding DNA: TGTGCCAGCTCACCACAACTGGGGGGCAGGGACACTGAAGCTTTCTTT.

The chain joins TRBV6-2 or TRBV6-3 to TRBJ1-1; D gene uncertain. The CDR3 extends over 12 amino acids. Germline CDR1 MNHEY, CDR2 SVGEGT. V was cut by 4 bases and J by 6 bases, with 9 bases left in between. This CDR3 reads CASSSDGSEAFF. CDR3 sequence (DNA): TGTGCCAGCAGTTCAGACGGTTCTGAAGCTTTCTTT.

On this clonotype itself: Sequence at one end of the junction differs from germline and may be a read error. The rearrangement uses TRBV15 and TRBJ2-5; perhaps TRBD2 as D (6 bases). This CDR3 has 10 residues. Germline CDR1 and CDR2: LNHNV and YYDKDF (reference sequence). CDR3 nucleotide sequence: TGTGCCACCACCTCCGGTACAGCGGGCTTC. Amino acid sequence: CATTSGTAGF.

This clonotype occurred many times. The chain joins TRBV10-3 to TRBJ2-7; D is possibly TRBD1 or TRBD2 (5 bases each). The V and J ends lost 8 bases and 4 bases respectively, with 9 bases between them. This CDR3 has 11 residues. Germline CDR1 ENHRY, CDR2 SYGVKD. This chain's CDR3 is CAIGEGYEQYF. The CDR3 DNA is TGTGCCATCGGCGAGGGGTACGAGCAGTACTTC.

This sequence joins TRBV7-3 and TRBJ1-5; the D gene is possibly TRBD1 (5 bases). The CDR3 has 15 amino acids. The germline V gene encodes CDR1 SGHTA and CDR2 FQGTGA. The germline V and J ends were trimmed by 5 bases and 0 bases, with 11 bases remaining between them. Here the CDR3 DNA reads TGTGCCAGCAGCCCCCCGGGGGTTAGCAATCAGCCCCAGCATTTT. Translation gives CASSPPGVSNQPQHF.

V is TRBV12-3 or TRBV12-4 and J is TRBJ2-5, with D unresolved. The V gene lost 5 bases and the J gene lost 0 bases, with 10 bases spanning the gap. This CDR3 has 14 residues. The CDR3 nucleotides read TGTGCCAGCAGTCCCACCGAGTACCAAGAGACCCAGTACTTC. Its protein product is CASSPTEYQETQYF.

There are many counts of this clonotype. The rearrangement uses TRBV10-3 and TRBJ2-2, with 7 bases fitting TRBD2. Germline CDR1 is ENHRY and CDR2 is SYGVKD. The trim removed 0 bases at V and 6 bases at J, leaving 4 bases unmatched. This CDR3 has 15 residues. CDR3 nucleotide sequence: TGTGCCATCAGTGAGTCCGGGAGGCGGGCCGGGGAGCTGTTTTTT. It specifies CAISESGRRAGELFF.

This clonotype was recorded many times. The genes are TRBV12-3 or TRBV12-4 and TRBJ2-7; possibly TRBD2 for D (7 bases). Trimming took off 3 bases at V and 3 bases at J, with 18 bases between the two ends. There are 16 residues in the CDR3. CDR3 protein: CASSFWGGREHYEQYF. CDR3 nucleotide sequence: TGTGCCAGCAGTTTTTGGGGGGGGCGGGAGCACTACGAGCAGTACTTC.

This clonotype was detected many times. CDR3 nucleotides: TGTGCCAGCAGCTCGGGGAACAGGGGCACTGAAGCTTTCTTT. This translates into CASSSGNRGTEAFF. J is TRBJ1-1 and V is TRBV11-2, with 7 bases fitting TRBD1. This CDR3 spans 14 amino acids. Germline V gene data show CDR1 as SGHAT and CDR2 as FQNNGV. J lost 4 bases, V lost 4 bases, and 6 bases had no gene match.

This clonotype was observed many times. The V gene is TRBV6-1, the J gene TRBJ2-4; no clear D. V lost 4 bases, J lost 7 bases, and 8 bases lay in between. This CDR3 has 12 amino acids. The V gene's germline CDR1 is MNHNS and CDR2 SASEGT. CDR3 sequence: CASSVQSNIQYF. The CDR3 region has the DNA TGTGCCAGCAGTGTACAGAGCAACATTCAGTACTTC.

This clonotype was observed many times. The gene calls are TRBV28 and TRBJ1-1, with D unclear. With 3 bases removed from V and 2 bases from J, the gap between germline ends came to 10 bases. Germline V gives CDR1 MDHEN, CDR2 SYDVKM. The CDR3 has 14 residues. CDR3 residues: CASSLGGSNTEAFF. The CDR3 coding sequence is TGTGCCAGCAGTTTGGGTGGCAGTAACACTGAAGCTTTCTTT.

This clonotype occurred many times. The chain combines TRBV29-1 with TRBJ2-5; perhaps TRBD1 as D (5 bases). The length of the CDR3 is 13 residues. CDR1 is SQVTM and CDR2 is ANQGSEA in the germline V gene. The V gene lost 4 bases and the J gene lost 2 bases, with 11 bases spanning the gap. CDR3 coding DNA: TGCAGCGTTGGCAGGGCAAAACAAGAGACCCAGTACTTC. Amino acids: CSVGRAKQETQYF.

Comment on this clonotype: The junction departs from germline at one end; a sequencing error may be responsible. The chain links TRBV30 to TRBJ2-6; tentative D call: TRBD1 (5 bases). CDR1 and CDR2 (germline): GTSNPN, SVGIG (reference sequence). The CDR3 spans 16 residues. The chain's CDR3 is CAWSVPAGNGASVLTF. The DNA for the CDR3 is TGTGCCTGGAGTGTTCCGGCAGGCAATGGGGCCAGCGTCCTGACTTTC.

In its sample, this clonotype was seen many times. The CDR3 DNA reads as TGTGCCAGCAGTTCCGGGAACGTACAAGAGACCCAGTACTTC. This gives the protein CASSSGNVQETQYF. The gene calls are TRBV6-2 or TRBV6-3 and TRBJ2-5; D is perhaps TRBD2 (5 bases). The CDR3 runs to 14 residues. The V end lost 4 bases, the J end lost 2 bases, and 11 bases lay between the germline ends. The germline gives CDR1 MNHEY, CDR2 SVGEGT.

The V and J genes are TRBV12-3 or TRBV12-4 and TRBJ1-5; D is perhaps TRBD1 (6 bases). V was cut by 4 bases and J by 1 base, with 20 bases left in between. The CDR3 length is 18 residues. CDR3 sequence: CASSWGAELFKSNQPQHF. The CDR3, as DNA: TGTGCCAGCAGTTGGGGGGCCGAACTTTTTAAGAGCAATCAGCCCCAGCATTTT.

This clonotype was picked up a small number of times. The genes are TRBV28 and TRBJ1-2; 8 bases are a match to TRBD1. Germline V gives CDR1 MDHEN, CDR2 SYDVKM. V was pared by 7 bases and J by 4 bases, with 5 bases of the junction left unmatched. The CDR3 has 13 amino acids. The CDR3 coding sequence is TGTGCCAGCACTCCGGGACAGGTCTATGGCTACACCTTC. Amino acids: CASTPGQVYGYTF.